Following are 32 T cell receptor beta chains from one sample sequenced in a study of Graves' ophthalmopathy and Graves' hyperthyroidism. Amplified material comprised TCR beta CDR3 regions derived from RNA transcripts. In the first round, RT-PCR was carried out with HTBI primers, and a multiplex PCR formed the second round. TCRdb itself ran the multiplex PCR reads through MiXCR, one entry per CDR3 protein. This sample has approximately 1.2 million distinct CDR3 sequences, with approximately 35% found just once. Sequencing was done on a sample of peripheral blood or thyroid tissue (not recorded which). These receptors originate from an adult man with Graves' hyperthyroidism.

With respect to this clonotype: A junction end diverges from the germline sequence, so it may reflect a read error. This chain links TRBV3-1 with TRBJ2-5; tentatively, D is TRBD2 (7 bases). Germline CDR1 reads LGHDT; CDR2 reads YNNKEL (reference sequence). The CDR3 has 15 residues. The CDR3 DNA is TGTGCCAGCAGCCTGCGGCGGGGGCGAGAGGAGACCCGGTACTTC. It encodes CASSLRRGREETRYF.

This chain uses TRBV25-1 with TRBJ2-5; 8 positions agree with TRBD1. CDR3 size: 14 residues. The J segment lost 3 bases and the V segment lost 2 bases, leaving 2 bases of the junction unmatched. Germline V gene lookup returns CDR1 MGHDK and CDR2 SYGVNS. The CDR3 loop is CASSEGTGEETQYF. DNA for the CDR3: TGTGCCAGCAGTGAAGGGACAGGCGAAGAGACCCAGTACTTC.

The chain couples TRBV25-1 to TRBJ2-2, with TRBD1 matching over 8 bases. This CDR3 contains 18 residues. The germline V gene has CDR1 MGHDK and CDR2 SYGVNS. The junction had 13 bases not matched to a gene; V was cut back by 6 bases and J by 1 base. The DNA of the CDR3 is TGTGCCAGCAGCGGACAACCAACAGGGACAGGGAACACCGGGGAGCTGTTTTTT. Protein product: CASSGQPTGTGNTGELFF.

This clonotype was seen more than once but under ten times. The genes are TRBV11-1 and TRBJ2-3, with 8 positions matching TRBD2. This CDR3 has 16 amino acids. J lost 6 bases, V lost 0 bases, and 8 bases had no gene match. Germline loops: CDR1 SGHAT, CDR2 FQDESV (reference sequence). The chain's CDR3 is CASSLAGTRFSDTQYF. In DNA, the CDR3 is TGTGCCAGCAGCTTAGCGGGGACTAGATTCAGCGATACGCAGTATTTT.

This clonotype was observed at least ten times. The chain carries TRBV29-1 and TRBJ2-7, with a possible D match to TRBD2 (5 bases). The CDR3 consists of 12 residues. Germline-derived CDR1 and CDR2 are SQVTM and ANQGSEA. Trimming took 4 bases from V and 3 from J, leaving 10 bases between them. CDR3: CSVGWESYEQYF. The CDR3 DNA follows: TGCAGCGTTGGTTGGGAGAGCTACGAGCAGTACTTC.

In its sample, this clonotype was seen many times. V usage is TRBV11-1 and J usage is TRBJ2-7; D unclear. Trimming removed 3 bases from V and 6 bases from J, with 12 bases in between. Per the germline V gene, CDR1 is SGHAT and CDR2 is FQDESV (reference sequence). The CDR3 totals 13 residues. The CDR3 protein is CASSLGFRREQYF. The CDR3 nucleotides read TGTGCCAGCAGCTTGGGATTTCGTCGCGAGCAGTACTTC.

In this sample, this clonotype turned up many times. This chain connects TRBV5-1 to TRBJ1-1; D possibly corresponds to TRBD1 (6 bases). Germline-derived CDR1 and CDR2 are SGHRS and YFSETQ. V was pared by 1 base and J by 5 bases, with 15 bases between. The CDR3 extends over 15 amino acids. The CDR3 region is CASSLTGQSITEAFF. The CDR3, as DNA: TGCGCCAGCAGCTTGACAGGGCAGAGCATTACTGAAGCTTTCTTT.

This clonotype was counted between two and nine times. Here the CDR3 DNA reads TGTGCCAGCAGCTTGGCCCCGAACAATCAGCCCCAGCATTTT. As protein: CASSLAPNNQPQHF. The V gene is TRBV7-2, the J gene TRBJ1-5; D unclear. V was clipped by 3 bases and J by 3 bases, with 9 bases between them. The CDR3 totals 14 residues. CDR1 is SGHTA and CDR2 is FQGNSA in the germline V gene. The full variable domain, its missing parts supplied by reference TRBV7-2 and TRBJ1-5, is GAGVSQSPSNKVTEKGKDVELRCDPISGHTALYWYRQSLGQGLEFLIYFQGNSAPDKSGLPSDRFSAERTGGSVSTLTIQRTQQEDSAVYLCASSLAPNNQPQHFGDGTRLSIL.

The chain uses TRBV7-8 and TRBJ2-7, with 16 bases lining up with TRBD2. V dropped 8 bases and J dropped 5; count of bases not matched to a gene: 3. Germline V gives CDR1 SGHVS, CDR2 FQNEAQ. There are 14 residues in the CDR3. The CDR3 sequence: CASPGTSGRDEQYF. CDR3 nucleotide sequence: TGTGCCAGCCCAGGGACTAGCGGGAGGGACGAGCAGTACTTC.

This chain joins TRBV20-1 and TRBJ2-5, with 14 bases matching TRBD2. The J call may be faulty, since TRBJ2-7 better matches the DNA end. From germline, CDR1 is DFQATT and CDR2 SNEGSKA (reference sequence). The CDR3 is made up of 15 amino acids. CDR3 region: CSARITGLAGDEQYF. The CDR3 DNA is TGCAGTGCTCGAATAACGGGACTAGCGGGAGACGAGCAGTACTTC.

A remark on this clonotype: The conserved final phenylalanine or tryptophan is absent from the CDR3, which likely points to a read error. No DNA is shown, since the ends of the CDR3 on it are uncertain; the CDR3 is the one TCRdb lists. The chain employs TRBV19 and TRBJ1-1; TRBD1, the table's D call, lacks a check against the DNA. The germline CDR1 and CDR2 sequences are LNHDA and SQIVND (reference sequence). The CDR3 region is 8 residues in length, termini included. The CDR3 is CASSPGDR.

This clonotype has just a few counts. This chain connects TRBV6-5 to TRBJ1-1; D not resolved. CDR1 and CDR2 (germline): MNHEY, SVGAGI. The CDR3 has 17 amino acids. The ends were cut back, 5 bases at V and 1 base at J, with 20 bases in the middle. The CDR3 DNA reads TGTGCCAGCAGTCCCTCTCCTTATCGGGGAAGGAACACTGAAGCTTTCTTT. Translated, it gives CASSPSPYRGRNTEAFF.

This clonotype was recorded many times. The rearrangement joins TRBV15 to TRBJ2-5, with D perhaps TRBD1 (6 bases). Germline assignment: CDR1 LNHNV and CDR2 YYDKDF (reference sequence). Trimming cost V 1 base and J 10 bases, with 22 bases left between them. The CDR3 contains 16 residues. CDR3 in DNA: TGTGCCACCAGCAGAGGACTCGACAGGCGAGAAAGAGGCCAGTACTTC. Translated: CATSRGLDRRERGQYF.

This chain links TRBV11-2 with TRBJ1-5, with no clear D. CDR1 and CDR2 (germline): SGHAT, FQNNGV. This CDR3 contains 17 residues. Between the trimmed V and J ends, which lost 0 bases and 7 bases, there was a span of 19 bases. In nucleotides, the CDR3 is TGTGCCAGCAGCTTAGATTATCCCCCCAGTTTGGGGCAGCCCCAGCATTTT. Translation gives CASSLDYPPSLGQPQHF. Filled out from reference TRBV11-2 and TRBJ1-5, the complete variable domain reads EAGVAQSPRYKIIEKRQSVAFWCNPISGHATLYWYQQILGQGPKLLIQFQNNGVVDDSQLPKDRFSAERLKGVDSTLKIQPAKLEDSAVYLCASSLDYPPSLGQPQHFGDGTRLSIL.

The rearrangement uses TRBV11-3 and TRBJ2-7, with TRBD2 as a possible D gene (5 bases). Germline V lookup: CDR1 SGHNT, CDR2 YENEEA. The CDR3 length is 15 residues. Trimming took off 6 bases at V and 7 bases at J, with 22 bases between the two ends. CDR3: CASSLFGIRVGEQYF. The CDR3 coding sequence is TGTGCCAGCAGTTTATTCGGGATACGGGTAGGGGAGCAGTACTTC.

The sample holds a few counts of this clonotype. The V gene is TRBV25-1, the J gene TRBJ1-6; the match to TRBD1 covers 9 bases. Looked up from germline, CDR1 is MGHDK and CDR2 is SYGVNS. CDR3 length: 15 amino acids. The V and J ends lost 4 bases and 8 bases, in that order; junction bases with no gene match: 6. The CDR3 region is CASSARDRDYSPLHF. The CDR3 nucleotides read TGTGCCAGCAGTGCTAGGGACAGGGATTATTCACCCCTCCACTTT.

The V call is TRBV4-3, the J call TRBJ1-6; D is unresolved. V dropped 1 base and J dropped 7 bases, with 17 bases sitting between them. Germline V lookup: CDR1 LGHNA, CDR2 YSLEER. The CDR3 has 17 amino acids. The DNA of the CDR3 is TGCGCCAGCAGCCAAGGAGTTATCAAAACCCCGAATTCACCCCTCCACTTT. It translates to CASSQGVIKTPNSPLHF.

This clonotype was counted once. The CDR3 end shows no conserved phenylalanine or tryptophan, and so a read error is likely. The DNA is left out, because the CDR3 cannot be placed on it with certainty; the CDR3 is given as TCRdb lists it. The chain is built from TRBV7-2 and TRBJ2-7; TRBD2 reflects the table's D call only, with no check against the DNA. CDR1 and CDR2 (germline): SGHTA, FQGNSA. From its first to its last residue, the CDR3 has 8 amino acids. CDR3 sequence reads: CASSFSAG.

J is TRBJ2-5 and V is TRBV10-3, with 9 bases aligning to TRBD1. With 4 bases clipped from V and 5 bases from J, the junction kept 5 bases outside the gene matches. CDR1 ENHRY and CDR2 SYGVKD come from the germline V gene. This CDR3 has 14 residues. The CDR3 sequence: CAISGNRGRETQYF. CDR3 coding DNA: TGTGCCATCAGTGGGAACAGGGGGCGGGAGACCCAGTACTTC.

To note about this clonotype: Compared with germline, one end of the junction differs, possibly owing to a read error. The chain carries TRBV10-3 and TRBJ2-7, with D perhaps TRBD1 or TRBD2 (7 bases each). Germline CDR1 is ENHRY and CDR2 is SYGVKD. CDR3 length: 15 amino acids. The CDR3 spells CASSYSRGGVYEQYF. The CDR3 DNA sequence: TGTGCCAGCAGTTACTCCAGGGGGGGGGTCTACGAGCAGTACTTC.

The chain has TRBV6-2 or TRBV6-3 and TRBJ2-5; no clear D. Looked up from germline, CDR1 is MNHEY and CDR2 is SVGEGT. The CDR3 is 12 residues long. Between the trimmed V and J ends, which lost 6 bases and 5 bases, there was a span of 10 bases. The CDR3 is CASSNRRETQYF. The CDR3 DNA sequence: TGTGCCAGCAGCAATAGGCGGGAGACCCAGTACTTC.

This clonotype was detected ten times or more. The chain is built from TRBV9 and TRBJ1-5; D remains unclear. Germline-derived CDR1 and CDR2 are SGDLS and YYNGEE. Between the trimmed V and J ends, which lost 0 bases and 6 bases, there was a span of 13 bases. This CDR3 is 15 amino acids long. The CDR3 loop reads CASSVEKPPPQPQHF. CDR3 bases: TGTGCCAGCAGCGTAGAGAAACCCCCGCCTCAGCCCCAGCATTTT.

This clonotype was detected many times. The rearrangement links TRBV2 to TRBJ1-3; a possible D gene is TRBD1 (6 bases). The CDR3 totals 13 residues. V lost 5 bases, J lost 10 bases, and 15 bases lay in between. The V gene's germline CDR1 is SNHLY and CDR2 FYNNEI. Here the CDR3 DNA reads TGTGCCAGCAGTACGGACAGTCTTTGGACCATATATTTT. Translation gives CASSTDSLWTIYF.

The J gene is TRBJ2-1, the V gene TRBV19; TRBD1 matches 9 bases. Losses at the gene ends were 7 bases for V and 4 bases for J; bases not matched to a gene: 8. The CDR3 loop spans 15 amino acids. The V gene's germline CDR1 is LNHDA and CDR2 SQIVND (reference sequence). The CDR3 DNA reads TGTGCCAGTACTTCCGGGGACAGGGCGTACAATGAGCAGTTCTTC. Its protein product is CASTSGDRAYNEQFF.

In regard to this clonotype: At one of its ends the junction is not consistent with the germline gene, which may arise from a read error. The chain links TRBV10-3 to TRBJ1-3; D ambiguous. The CDR3 length is 14 residues. Germline V gene sequence: CDR1 ENHRY, CDR2 SYGVKD. CDR3 protein: CASSYVPVGNTIYF. Here the CDR3 DNA reads TGTGCCAGCAGTTACGTTCCAGTTGGAAACACCATATATTTT.

This clonotype was picked up many times. The chain combines TRBV19 with TRBJ1-5; tentative D call: TRBD1 (5 bases). V gave up 8 bases and J gave up 5 bases, with 10 bases separating them. Looked up from germline, CDR1 is LNHDA and CDR2 is SQIVND (reference sequence). CDR3 size: 12 residues. In nucleotides, the CDR3 is TGTGCCAGTGCCGGGGGTTATCAGCCCCAGCATTTT. Its translation is CASAGGYQPQHF.

In its sample, this clonotype was seen many times. CDR3 sequence (DNA): TGTGCCAGCAGCCAGCGGGACGGCACTAATGAAAAACTGTTTTTT. It translates to CASSQRDGTNEKLFF. The chain links TRBV7-2 to TRBJ1-4; maybe TRBD1 (5 bases). This CDR3 is built from 15 residues. Germline CDR1 reads SGHTA; CDR2 reads FQGNSA. V lost 5 bases and J 2 bases, leaving 12 bases between the germline ends. The variable domain in full, completed from reference TRBV7-2 and TRBJ1-4, reads GAGVSQSPSNKVTEKGKDVELRCDPISGHTALYWYRQSLGQGLEFLIYFQGNSAPDKSGLPSDRFSAERTGGSVSTLTIQRTQQEDSAVYLCASSQRDGTNEKLFFGSGTQLSVL.

This clonotype was seen a few times. CDR3 in amino acids: CASSYSRGGNQPQHF. CDR3 coding DNA: TGTGCCAGCAGTTACTCGAGAGGGGGCAATCAGCCCCAGCATTTT. The rearrangement joins TRBV7-3 to TRBJ1-5, with a possible D match to TRBD1 (5 bases). The germline CDR1 and CDR2 sequences are SGHTA and FQGTGA. Trimming shortened V by 6 bases and J by 2 bases, and 14 bases separated the two germline ends. The CDR3 has 15 residues.

In this sample, this clonotype turned up many times. This sequence joins TRBV5-1 and TRBJ1-1; no clear D. Trimming took 4 bases from V and 1 from J, leaving 11 bases between them. The germline V gene encodes CDR1 SGHRS and CDR2 YFSETQ. This CDR3 spans 14 amino acids. DNA of the CDR3: TGCGCCAGCAGCCCCCGCGCGGGGAACACTGAAGCTTTCTTT. Its translation is CASSPRAGNTEAFF.

This chain uses TRBV25-1 with TRBJ1-2; D ambiguous. The CDR3 is 18 amino acids. Trimming removed 6 bases from V and 11 bases from J, with 34 bases in between. The V gene's germline CDR1 is MGHDK and CDR2 SYGVNS. CDR3 loop: CASSRRVGSRHYNLGYTF. Here the CDR3 DNA reads TGTGCCAGCAGCAGAAGGGTCGGATCCCGCCACTATAATTTGGGATACACCTTC.

V gene TRBV25-1 combines with J gene TRBJ1-1; D not certain. Per germline, CDR1 MGHDK and CDR2 SYGVNS. Trimming took 7 bases from V and 8 from J, leaving 14 bases between them. The length of the CDR3 is 12 residues. In DNA, the CDR3 is TGTGCCAGCACCCTTGGATGGAGGGAAGCTTTCTTT. Protein sequence: CASTLGWREAFF.

The chain links TRBV20-1 to TRBJ1-2, with unresolved D. The CDR3 totals 14 residues. Per the germline V gene, CDR1 is DFQATT and CDR2 is SNEGSKA (reference sequence). Trimming pared 0 bases from V and 2 bases from J, leaving 10 bases between. The CDR3 protein is CSARDSDKNYGYTF. CDR3 DNA: TGCAGTGCTAGAGATAGTGACAAGAACTATGGCTACACCTTC.